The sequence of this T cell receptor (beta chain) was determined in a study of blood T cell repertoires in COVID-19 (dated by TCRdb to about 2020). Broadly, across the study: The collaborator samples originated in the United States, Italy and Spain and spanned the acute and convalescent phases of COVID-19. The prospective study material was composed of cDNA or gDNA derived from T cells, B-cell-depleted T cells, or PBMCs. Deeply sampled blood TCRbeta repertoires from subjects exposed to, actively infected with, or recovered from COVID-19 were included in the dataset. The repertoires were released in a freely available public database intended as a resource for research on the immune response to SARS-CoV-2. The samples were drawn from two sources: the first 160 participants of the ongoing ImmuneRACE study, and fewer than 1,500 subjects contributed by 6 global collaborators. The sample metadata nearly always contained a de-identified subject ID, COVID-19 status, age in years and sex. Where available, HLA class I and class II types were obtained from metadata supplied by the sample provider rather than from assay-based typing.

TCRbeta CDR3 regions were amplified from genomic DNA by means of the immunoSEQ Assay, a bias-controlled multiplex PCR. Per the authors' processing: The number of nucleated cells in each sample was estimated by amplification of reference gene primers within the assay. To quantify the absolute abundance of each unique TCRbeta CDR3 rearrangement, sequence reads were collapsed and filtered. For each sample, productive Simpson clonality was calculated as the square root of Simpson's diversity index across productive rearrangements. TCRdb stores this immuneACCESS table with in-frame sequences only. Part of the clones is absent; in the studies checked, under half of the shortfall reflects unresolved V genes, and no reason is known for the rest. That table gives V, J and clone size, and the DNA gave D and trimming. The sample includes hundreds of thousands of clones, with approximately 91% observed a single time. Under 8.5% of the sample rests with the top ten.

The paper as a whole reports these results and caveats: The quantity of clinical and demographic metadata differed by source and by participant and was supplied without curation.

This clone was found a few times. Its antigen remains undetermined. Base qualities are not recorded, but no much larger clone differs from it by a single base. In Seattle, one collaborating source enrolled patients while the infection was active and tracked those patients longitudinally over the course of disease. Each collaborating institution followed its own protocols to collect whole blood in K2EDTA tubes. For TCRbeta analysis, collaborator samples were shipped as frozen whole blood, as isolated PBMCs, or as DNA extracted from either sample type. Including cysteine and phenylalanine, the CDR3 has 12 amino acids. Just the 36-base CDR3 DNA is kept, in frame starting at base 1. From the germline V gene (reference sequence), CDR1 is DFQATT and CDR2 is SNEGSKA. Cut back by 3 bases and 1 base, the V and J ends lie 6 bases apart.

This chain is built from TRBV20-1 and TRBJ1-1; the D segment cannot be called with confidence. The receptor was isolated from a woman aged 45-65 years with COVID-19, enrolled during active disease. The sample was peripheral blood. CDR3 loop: CSASERNTEAFF. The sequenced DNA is TGCAGTGCTAGTGAGAGGAACACTGAAGCTTTCTTT.